This T cell receptor (beta chain) originates from a study of blood T cell repertoires in COVID-19. Study-level background: The United States, Italy and Spain supplied acute and convalescent COVID-19 samples. In each case, the material was cDNA or gDNA derived from T cells, B-cell-depleted T cells, or PBMCs.

In the original analysis: Reference gene primer amplification gave nucleated cell count estimates. Repertoires were generated with immunoSEQ multiplex PCR, while TCRdb's copy carries only in-frame clones and drops some. V, J and clone size were drawn from that table, and D and trimming were deduced from the DNA. The sample lists roughly 73,000 clones; about four fifths were seen once. V lost 2 bases, J lost 8 bases, and 9 bases lay in between. CDR1 and CDR2 from the germline V gene are SGHRS and YFSETQ. The CDR3 runs to 12 residues. The chain links TRBV5-1 to TRBJ2-3, with D unresolved. Sequencing was done on a sample of peripheral blood. This clonotype originated in a human donor in a cohort sampled during active COVID-19. CDR3 in amino acids: CASSLSESTQYF. The CDR3 coding sequence is TGCGCCAGCAGCTTATCGGAGAGTACGCAGTATTTT.